The 25 T cell receptor beta chains listed next were all sequenced from one sample in a study of T cell repertoires in cytomegalovirus infection. TCRdb re-derived calls from the reads in MiXCR, one entry per CDR3 protein. The sample records some 400,000 distinct CDR3 sequences, 15% to 20% being singletons. Material for sequencing was PBMCs. These receptors originate from a human donor in good health (CMV status not recorded). Some clones in this sample may be carry-over from other donors' samples.

V usage is TRBV10-3 and J usage is TRBJ2-7; a possible D gene is TRBD2 (5 bases). Germline lookup yields CDR1 ENHRY and CDR2 SYGVKD. The CDR3 has 15 amino acids. The V and J ends lost 3 bases and 9 bases respectively, with 21 bases between them. Written as DNA, the CDR3 is TGTGCCATCAGTGATGGGAGCCGTCCGAGTGCCGGGCAGTACTTC. Amino acid sequence: CAISDGSRPSAGQYF.

Only a few counts were recorded for this clonotype. The chain carries TRBV20-1 and TRBJ2-5; TRBD2 matches at 7 bases. The CDR3 loop spans 13 amino acids. After removal of 0 bases from V and 5 bases from J, the junction contained 3 bases not matched to a gene. The V gene's germline CDR1 is DFQATT and CDR2 SNEGSKA (reference sequence). As DNA, the CDR3 is TGCAGTGCTAGAGATCGAGCGGGGGAGACCCAGTACTTC. Protein product: CSARDRAGETQYF.

The J gene is TRBJ1-6, the V gene TRBV2; D is ambiguous. From germline, CDR1 is SNHLY and CDR2 FYNNEI. The V end lost 6 bases, the J end lost 5 bases, and 32 bases lay between the germline ends. The CDR3 has 21 residues. CDR3 amino acids: CASSKRAQVSPFVADNSPLHF. In nucleotides, the CDR3 is TGTGCCAGCAGCAAGAGGGCACAAGTAAGCCCTTTTGTTGCTGATAATTCACCCCTCCACTTT.

The table lists this clonotype with many counts. The V gene is TRBV12-3 or TRBV12-4, the J gene TRBJ2-3; 9 bases are shared with TRBD2. V was clipped by 4 bases and J by 2 bases; unmatched bases: 7. There are 16 residues in the CDR3. CDR3: CASSSRRGGNTDTQYF. The CDR3 DNA follows: TGTGCCAGCAGTTCAAGGCGGGGGGGGAACACAGATACGCAGTATTTT.

This rearrangement joins TRBV12-3 or TRBV12-4 to TRBJ1-5; 8 nucleotides agree with TRBD1. CDR3 length: 15 amino acids. V lost 4 bases and J lost 2; bases outside the gene matches: 4. This chain's CDR3 is CASSSGQGRNQPQHF. The CDR3, as DNA: TGTGCCAGCAGTTCTGGACAGGGTCGCAATCAGCCCCAGCATTTT.

Only a few counts were recorded for this clonotype. The chain has TRBV7-2 and TRBJ1-1, with a possible D match to TRBD1 (6 bases). The CDR3 sequence is 14 residues long. Germline lookup yields CDR1 SGHTA and CDR2 FQGNSA. V lost 6 bases, J lost 0 bases, and 11 bases lay in between. In nucleotides, the CDR3 is TGTGCCAGCAGACACGACAGGCTGAACACTGAAGCTTTCTTT. Translating it yields CASRHDRLNTEAFF. The full variable domain, in which reference TRBV7-2 and TRBJ1-1 provide the parts outside the CDR3, is GAGVSQSPSNKVTEKGKDVELRCDPISGHTALYWYRQSLGQGLEFLIYFQGNSAPDKSGLPSDRFSAERTGGSVSTLTIQRTQQEDSAVYLCASRHDRLNTEAFFGQGTRLTVV.

This clonotype has only one observation. The chain couples TRBV11-3 to TRBJ2-2, with 11 bases matching TRBD1. CDR3 length: 18 amino acids. Trimming cost V 2 bases and J 4 bases; bases outside gene matches: 9. Germline values: CDR1 SGHNT, CDR2 YENEEA. In nucleotides, the CDR3 is TGTGCCAGCAGCTTATGGACAGGGGGCGGTCTTGGCACCGGGGAGCTGTTTTTT. Its protein product is CASSLWTGGGLGTGELFF.

In the case of this clonotype: Sequence at one end of the junction differs from germline and may be a read error. The V gene is TRBV7-9, the J gene TRBJ2-3, with TRBD2 matching over 9 bases. The CDR3 covers 15 residues. Germline-derived CDR1 and CDR2 are SEHNR and FQNEAQ (reference sequence). The CDR3 loop reads CASSLAGFGTDTQYF. The CDR3 DNA follows: TGTGCCAGCAGCCTAGCGGGATTTGGCACAGATACGCAGTATTTT.

In its sample, this clonotype was seen a few times. The V and J genes are TRBV6-2 or TRBV6-3 and TRBJ2-7; D is ambiguous. Germline-derived CDR1 and CDR2 are MNHEY and SVGEGT. The CDR3 runs 12 residues. V was trimmed by 6 bases and J by 2 bases, leaving 8 bases between them. The CDR3 DNA reads as TGTGCCAGCAGCTCTGTCCCCTACGAGCAGTACTTC. Translating it yields CASSSVPYEQYF.

V usage is TRBV6-2 or TRBV6-3 and J usage is TRBJ2-5; 7 bases line up with TRBD1. V shed 0 bases and J 2 bases; nucleotides not matched to a gene: 6. The CDR3 consists of 16 residues. Germline-derived CDR1 and CDR2 are MNHEY and SVGEGT. The CDR3 coding sequence is TGTGCCAGCAGTTACTCCCGGGACAGACTACAAGAGACCCAGTACTTC. It is translated as CASSYSRDRLQETQYF.

Only a few counts were recorded for this clonotype. The chain links TRBV7-8 to TRBJ2-1, with D possibly matching TRBD2 (7 bases). The CDR3 length is 15 residues. Germline V lookup: CDR1 SGHVS, CDR2 FQNEAQ. V was cut by 3 bases and J by 7 bases, with 16 bases left in between. The CDR3 loop is CASSFVGLGGNEQFF. CDR3 DNA sequence: TGTGCCAGCAGCTTCGTAGGACTAGGGGGGAATGAGCAGTTCTTC. The full variable domain, with the rest looked up from reference TRBV7-8 and TRBJ2-1, is GAGVSQSPRYKVAKRGQDVALRCDPISGHVSLFWYQQALGQGPEFLTYFQNEAQLDKSGLPSDRFFAERPEGSVSTLKIQRTQQEDSAVYLCASSFVGLGGNEQFFGPGTRLTVL.

This clonotype came up a few times. The chain has TRBV29-1 and TRBJ2-1; TRBD2 is a possible D gene (7 bases). This CDR3 contains 14 residues. The germline V gene has CDR1 SQVTM and CDR2 ANQGSEA. V lost 7 bases and J lost 8, with 21 bases in between. CDR3 in DNA: TGCAGCGGTGGGACTACAGGGTCCGGGCATGAGCAGTTCTTC. Protein: CSGGTTGSGHEQFF.

This clonotype occurred a few times. V and J are TRBV19 and TRBJ2-4; no clear D. Germline V lookup: CDR1 LNHDA, CDR2 SQIVND (reference sequence). V was clipped by 6 bases and J by 5 bases, with 8 bases between them. This CDR3 comprises 12 residues. The CDR3 here is CASSMTENIQYF. As DNA, the CDR3 is TGTGCCAGTAGCATGACCGAAAACATTCAGTACTTC.

The chain links TRBV7-2 to TRBJ1-6; 10 bases map to TRBD1. The germline CDR1 and CDR2 sequences are SGHTA and FQGNSA. CDR3 length equals 17 residues. V dropped 5 bases and J dropped 10; count of bases not matched to a gene: 14. The CDR3 spells CASSTWTGGEMRSPLHF. CDR3 nucleotide sequence: TGTGCCAGCAGCACCTGGACAGGGGGAGAGATGCGGTCACCCCTCCACTTT.

The chain has TRBV29-1 and TRBJ2-1, with D hard to call. This CDR3 spans 12 amino acids. V lost 7 bases to trimming and J lost 4 bases, with 11 bases between them. Germline V lookup: CDR1 SQVTM, CDR2 ANQGSEA. CDR3 loop: CSDWPAYNEQFF. In DNA form, the CDR3 reads TGCAGCGACTGGCCAGCTTACAATGAGCAGTTCTTC.

The gene calls are TRBV2 and TRBJ1-6; D not certain. Germline loops: CDR1 SNHLY, CDR2 FYNNEI. V lost 3 bases and J 7 bases, leaving 10 bases between the germline ends. CDR3 length: 14 amino acids. CDR3 sequence (DNA): TGTGCCAGCAGTGACAGCTCCTCGAATTCACCCCTCCACTTT. This gives the protein CASSDSSSNSPLHF.

The chain employs TRBV27 and TRBJ2-3; D perhaps matches TRBD1 (5 bases). CDR3 length: 14 residues. With 9 bases removed from V and 1 base from J, the gap between germline ends came to 14 bases. Germline assignment: CDR1 MNHEY and CDR2 SMNVEV (reference sequence). Written as DNA, the CDR3 is TGTGCCAGTCCGAGGCAGGGCGGCACAGATACGCAGTATTTT. Amino acids: CASPRQGGTDTQYF.

Written as DNA, the CDR3 is TGTGCCAGCAGTTTTGCGGGAGGGCCGGGTGAGCAGTTCTTC. Its translation is CASSFAGGPGEQFF. The gene calls are TRBV27 and TRBJ2-1; 9 bases are a match to TRBD2. The V gene end was trimmed by 3 bases and the J gene end by 9 bases; junction bases not matched to a gene: 6. Germline V gene data show CDR1 as MNHEY and CDR2 as SMNVEV (reference sequence). The length of the CDR3 is 14 residues.

A few counts support this clonotype. The chain recombines TRBV18 with TRBJ2-5; D might be TRBD1 (6 bases). The length of the CDR3 is 15 residues. The germline V and J ends were trimmed by 4 bases and 3 bases, with 15 bases remaining between them. In germline, CDR1 is KGHSH, CDR2 LQKENI. As DNA, the CDR3 is TGTGCCAGCTCACAGAGCACAGGGTCCGAAGAGACCCAGTACTTC. Protein sequence: CASSQSTGSEETQYF.

The chain is built from TRBV18 and TRBJ1-5, with D uncertain. Germline CDR1 KGHSH, CDR2 LQKENI. The V end lost 5 bases, the J end lost 3 bases, and 8 bases lay between the germline ends. The CDR3 runs to 13 residues. CDR3 protein: CASSSQINQPQHF. The DNA for the CDR3 is TGTGCCAGCTCATCGCAGATCAATCAGCCCCAGCATTTT.

This clonotype occurred a few times. This sequence joins TRBV19 and TRBJ1-5; D call uncertain. The germline CDR1 and CDR2 sequences are LNHDA and SQIVND (reference sequence). The CDR3 is made up of 13 amino acids. With 0 bases removed from V and 9 bases from J, the gap between germline ends came to 9 bases. CDR3 nucleotide sequence: TGTGCCAGTAGTATAGATCATCCAGGGCCCCAGCATTTT. It is translated as CASSIDHPGPQHF.

The chain links TRBV20-1 to TRBJ2-7; no firm D call. CDR1 and CDR2 (germline): DFQATT, SNEGSKA (reference sequence). V was cut by 0 bases and J by 2 bases, with 17 bases left in between. This CDR3 contains 16 residues. DNA of the CDR3: TGCAGTGCTAGAGATGGGGAAATCACTGCCCCCTACGAGCAGTACTTC. Translating gives CSARDGEITAPYEQYF.

This clonotype was counted many times. CDR3 in amino acids: CASSFGTGGSYNEQFF. DNA of the CDR3: TGTGCCAGCAGTTTCGGAACAGGGGGTAGTTACAATGAGCAGTTCTTC. V is TRBV12-3 or TRBV12-4 and J is TRBJ2-1; 8 bases are a match to TRBD1. The CDR3 sequence is 16 residues long. The V segment lost 3 bases and the J segment 4 bases; nucleotides outside the gene matches: 8.

There are many counts of this clonotype. This may stem from a read error, because a much larger clone lies one nucleotide away. V is TRBV7-2 and J is TRBJ2-1, with D unclear. CDR3 length: 11 amino acids. The germline V gene has CDR1 SGHTA and CDR2 FQGNSA. Trimming stripped 6 bases from V and 3 bases from J, with 3 bases between. CDR3 loop: CASSVYNEQFF. CDR3 coding DNA: TGTGCCAGCAGTGTCTACAATGAGCAGTTCTTC.

This chain links TRBV7-4 with TRBJ1-5, with unresolved D. Germline-derived CDR1 and CDR2 are SGHVT and SQSDAQ. This CDR3 spans 14 amino acids. V lost 1 base and J 1 base, leaving 5 bases between the germline ends. The CDR3 loop reads CASSLDQSNQPQHF. CDR3 nucleotide sequence: TGTGCCAGCAGCTTAGACCAGAGCAATCAGCCCCAGCATTTT.